This entry lists 5 T cell receptor beta chains sequenced from one sample in a study of cytomegalovirus exposure and HLA in healthy donors (dated by TCRdb to 2017 to 2019). The library relied on the immunoSEQ multiplex PCR assay. A mixture of 60 forward primers for TCR Vbeta segments and 13 reverse primers for TCR Jbeta segments was used in the multiplex PCR. In TCRdb, the immuneACCESS table is reduced to in-frame sequences with V and J assigned. These tables do not hold every clone; where another copy was compared, an unresolved V gene accounts for under half, and the others remain unexplained. The sample table shows roughly 120,000 clones, and less than 85% are seen once. Jointly, the top ten make up under 3% of the sample. The specimen was PBMCs. These receptor sequences come from a man aged 30-40 years in good health and CMV-seronegative.

The J gene is TRBJ2-1, the V gene TRBV14, with 10 bases fitting TRBD2. Germline loops: CDR1 SGHDN, CDR2 FVKESK. V trimming: 4 bases; J trimming: 2 bases; junction bases outside the gene matches: 8. CDR3 length equals 17 residues. The CDR3 sequence is CASSRDLSGRAYNEQFF. For the CDR3, the DNA is TGTGCCAGCAGCCGTGACTTGAGCGGGAGGGCCTACAATGAGCAGTTCTTC.

The chain couples TRBV27 to TRBJ2-7; TRBD1 agrees at 7 bases. The V and J ends lost 6 bases and 3 bases, in that order; junction bases with no gene match: 14. The CDR3 extends over 16 amino acids. Germline loops: CDR1 MNHEY, CDR2 SMNVEV (reference sequence). The CDR3 is CASSTITSDRLYEQYF. The DNA for the CDR3 is TGTGCCAGCAGCACAATTACGTCGGACAGGCTCTACGAGCAGTACTTC.

In nucleotides, the CDR3 is TGCGCCAGCAGCTTACTAGCAGATACGCAGTATTTT. It yields the protein CASSLLADTQYF. V usage is TRBV5-1 and J usage is TRBJ2-3, with D possibly matching TRBD2 (5 bases). The germline V gene encodes CDR1 SGHRS and CDR2 YFSETQ. V dropped 2 bases and J dropped 4 bases, with 5 bases sitting between them. The CDR3 is 12 amino acids.

The gene calls are TRBV5-1 and TRBJ2-5, with a tentative D call TRBD2 (6 bases). The CDR3 runs to 14 residues. Trimming removed 0 bases at V and 4 bases at J, with 10 bases between. The germline gives CDR1 SGHRS, CDR2 YFSETQ. CDR3 sequence (DNA): TGCGCCAGCAGCTTGGTTGGAGGGGTAGAGACCCAGTACTTC. This sequence encodes CASSLVGGVETQYF.

CDR3 coding DNA: TGTGCCATCAGTGAAGGCAGGGGGCCTATGAACACTGAAGCTTTCTTT. Its protein product is CAISEGRGPMNTEAFF. V and J are TRBV10-3 and TRBJ1-1; 8 bases map to TRBD1. CDR1 and CDR2 from the germline V gene are ENHRY and SYGVKD. The CDR3 contains 16 residues. V trimming: 3 bases; J trimming: 0 bases; junction bases outside the gene matches: 6.